A single sample gave rise to the 11 T cell receptor beta chains below, sequenced in a study of T cells in localized non-small cell lung cancer. Clones were read by immunoSEQ multiplex PCR, and TCRdb kept only the in-frame ones, dropping some. The data show under 50,000 clones, with about 86% seen just once and roughly 17% held by the top ten. The sample consisted of peripheral blood mononuclear cells, taken before any cancer treatment. The origin of the receptors is a man between 40 and 75 years old with stage III lung adenocarcinoma.

This chain uses TRBV20-1 with TRBJ2-5, with unresolved D. The last part of the DNA fits TRBJ2-7 better; the J call may be wrong. Germline lookup yields CDR1 DFQATT and CDR2 SNEGSKA (reference sequence). The CDR3 extends over 11 amino acids. Here the CDR3 DNA reads TGCAGTGCCTCGTCCAACTACGAGCAGTACTTC. Protein: CSASSNYEQYF.

The chain joins TRBV5-1 to TRBJ2-1; D uncertain. Germline V gives CDR1 SGHRS, CDR2 YFSETQ. Between the trimmed V and J ends, which lost 4 bases and 4 bases, there was a span of 21 bases. CDR3 length: 17 residues. The CDR3 DNA is TGCGCCAGCAGCAGTTTTAGAAGTTCTAGGGATTACAATGAGCAGTTCTTC. It specifies CASSSFRSSRDYNEQFF.

The rearrangement joins TRBV11-2 to TRBJ2-7; 10 bases map to TRBD1. This CDR3 contains 15 residues. J lost 4 bases, V lost 5 bases, and 8 bases had no gene match. Germline CDR1 reads SGHAT; CDR2 reads FQNNGV. The DNA for the CDR3 is TGTGCCAGCAGCCGCTCCGGGACAGGGGCTTACGAGCAGTACTTC. Residues: CASSRSGTGAYEQYF. Combining the CDR3 with reference TRBV11-2 and TRBJ2-7 gives the whole variable domain EAGVAQSPRYKIIEKRQSVAFWCNPISGHATLYWYQQILGQGPKLLIQFQNNGVVDDSQLPKDRFSAERLKGVDSTLKIQPAKLEDSAVYLCASSRSGTGAYEQYFGPGTRLTVT.

As DNA, the CDR3 is TGTGCCAGCAGCGTCCGCGGGGGCTACAATGAGCAGTTCTTC. Protein: CASSVRGGYNEQFF. The rearrangement uses TRBV9 and TRBJ2-1, with 7 bases aligning to TRBD2. The CDR3 is 14 residues long. Trimming cost V 2 bases and J 3 bases; bases outside gene matches: 2. The V gene's germline CDR1 is SGDLS and CDR2 YYNGEE. The complete variable domain, with remaining parts taken from reference TRBV9 and TRBJ2-1, reads DSGVTQTPKHLITATGQRVTLRCSPRSGDLSVYWYQQSLDQGLQFLIQYYNGEERAKGNILERFSAQQFPDLHSELNLSSLELGDSALYFCASSVRGGYNEQFFGPGTRLTVL.

The V and J genes are TRBV12-2 and TRBJ1-1; the table calls TRBD1, which could not be checked here. TRBV12-2 is a pseudogene segment. The CDR3 loop spans 14 amino acids. CDR3 sequence (DNA): TGTGCAAGTCGCTACGGACAGATGAACACTGAAGCTTTCTTT. Its translation: CASRYGQMNTEAFF.

As for this clone: The junction shows a germline mismatch at one end, possibly a read error. Other nucleotide sequences in the sample specify the same CDR3. This rearrangement joins TRBV30 to TRBJ2-2; 10 nucleotides match TRBD2. Germline V lookup: CDR1 GTSNPN, CDR2 SVGIG (reference sequence). The CDR3 sequence is 13 residues long. Here the CDR3 reads CAWSAGGAVLAGF. DNA of the CDR3: TGTGCCTGGAGCGCGGGGGGTGCAGTACTAGCGGGGTTT.

The chain is built from TRBV29-1 and TRBJ2-5; D is unresolved. Germline V gene sequence: CDR1 SQVTM, CDR2 ANQGSEA. The V end lost 2 bases, the J end lost 5 bases, and 6 bases lay between the germline ends. This CDR3 has 11 residues. The CDR3 reads CSVERAETQYF. In DNA form, the CDR3 reads TGCAGCGTTGAAAGGGCGGAGACCCAGTACTTC.

The chain links TRBV5-4 to TRBJ2-7; D gene uncertain. The ends were cut back, 1 base at V and 6 bases at J, with 17 bases in the middle. CDR1 and CDR2 from the germline V gene are SGHNT and YYREEE (reference sequence). The CDR3 spans 15 residues. The CDR3 nucleotides are TGTGCCAGCAGCTTGAGCCCAAACTCCCGGAGCGAGCAGTACTTC. This codes for CASSLSPNSRSEQYF.

The genes are TRBV27 and TRBJ2-1, with a weak D call TRBD2 (6 bases). This CDR3 is 14 amino acids long. Germline V gene data show CDR1 as MNHEY and CDR2 as SMNVEV (reference sequence). Between the trimmed V and J ends, which lost 3 bases and 5 bases, there was a span of 11 bases. This CDR3 is CASSFYGGDNEQFF. CDR3 bases: TGTGCCAGCAGTTTTTACGGGGGTGACAATGAGCAGTTCTTC.

The chain links TRBV5-8 to TRBJ2-1, with D perhaps matching TRBD2 (5 bases). Deletions cut 3 bases from V and 3 bases from J, with 22 bases between. Germline loops: CDR1 SGHTS, CDR2 YDEGEE. The CDR3 totals 18 residues. CDR3 DNA: TGTGCCAGCAGCTCGACGCGGGCGGGCATGAGGTACTACAATGAGCAGTTCTTC. Translating it yields CASSSTRAGMRYYNEQFF.

The gene calls are TRBV2 and TRBJ2-4, with no clear D. This CDR3 comprises 15 residues. Trimming pared 2 bases from V and 0 bases from J, leaving 8 bases between. Germline assignment: CDR1 SNHLY and CDR2 FYNNEI. The CDR3 region is CASSEWDLAKNIQYF. CDR3 nucleotide sequence: TGTGCCAGCAGTGAATGGGATTTAGCCAAAAACATTCAGTACTTC.